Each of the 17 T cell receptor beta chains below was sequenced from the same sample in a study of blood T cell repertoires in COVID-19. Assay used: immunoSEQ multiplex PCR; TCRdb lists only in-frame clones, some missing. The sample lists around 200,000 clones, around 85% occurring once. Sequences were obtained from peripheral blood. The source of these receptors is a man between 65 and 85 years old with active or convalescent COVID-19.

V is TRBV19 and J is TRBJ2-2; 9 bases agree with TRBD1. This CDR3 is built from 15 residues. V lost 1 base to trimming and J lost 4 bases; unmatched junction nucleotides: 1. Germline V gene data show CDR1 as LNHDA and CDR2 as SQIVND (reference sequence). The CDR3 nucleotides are TGTGCCAGTAGTATAGGGGACAGGGCCACCGGGGAGCTGTTTTTT. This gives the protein CASSIGDRATGELFF.

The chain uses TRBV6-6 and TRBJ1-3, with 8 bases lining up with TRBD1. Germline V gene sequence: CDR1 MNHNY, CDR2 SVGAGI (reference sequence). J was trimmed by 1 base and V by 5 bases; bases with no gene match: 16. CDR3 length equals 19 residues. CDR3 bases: TGTGCCAGCAGTCGCAGGACAGGGAAGATGAGGCTATCTGGAAACACCATATATTTT. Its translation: CASSRRTGKMRLSGNTIYF.

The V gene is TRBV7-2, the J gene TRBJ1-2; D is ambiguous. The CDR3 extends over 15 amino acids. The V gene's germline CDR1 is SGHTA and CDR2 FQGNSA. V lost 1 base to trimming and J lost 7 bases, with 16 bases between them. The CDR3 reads CASSLGGTSPLGYTF. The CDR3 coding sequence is TGTGCCAGCAGCTTAGGAGGCACTAGCCCTCTTGGCTACACCTTC.

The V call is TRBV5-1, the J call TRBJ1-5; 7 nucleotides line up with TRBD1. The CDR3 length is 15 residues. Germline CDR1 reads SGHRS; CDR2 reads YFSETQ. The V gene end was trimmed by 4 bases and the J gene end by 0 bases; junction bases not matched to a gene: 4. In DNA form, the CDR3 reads TGCGCCAGCAGCAAGACAGGGCTTAGCAATCAGCCCCAGCATTTT. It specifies CASSKTGLSNQPQHF.

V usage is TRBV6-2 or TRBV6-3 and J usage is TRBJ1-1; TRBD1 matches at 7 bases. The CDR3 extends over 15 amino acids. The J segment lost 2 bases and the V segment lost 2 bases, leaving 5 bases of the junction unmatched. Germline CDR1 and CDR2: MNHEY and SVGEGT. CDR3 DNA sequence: TGTGCCAGCAGTTACGAGGGGGCAGAAAACACTGAAGCTTTCTTT. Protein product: CASSYEGAENTEAFF.

This CDR3 is CASSPLQSEQYF. The DNA of the CDR3 is TGTGCCAGCTCACCATTACAGTCAGAGCAGTACTTC. The chain links TRBV18 to TRBJ2-7; D gene uncertain. V was cut by 2 bases and J by 7 bases, with 9 bases left in between. The CDR3 sequence is 12 residues long. Germline-derived CDR1 and CDR2 are KGHSH and LQKENI.

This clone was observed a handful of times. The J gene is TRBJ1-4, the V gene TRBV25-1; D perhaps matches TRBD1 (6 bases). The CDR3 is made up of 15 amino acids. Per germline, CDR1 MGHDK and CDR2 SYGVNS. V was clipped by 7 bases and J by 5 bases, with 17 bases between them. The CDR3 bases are TGTGCCAGCACCGAATGGGGGCAGGGAAATGAAAAACTGTTTTTT. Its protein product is CASTEWGQGNEKLFF.

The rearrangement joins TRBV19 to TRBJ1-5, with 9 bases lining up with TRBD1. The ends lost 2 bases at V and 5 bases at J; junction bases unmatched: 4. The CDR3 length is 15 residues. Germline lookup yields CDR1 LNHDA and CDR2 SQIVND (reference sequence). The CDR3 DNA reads TGTGCCAGTAGTATAACAGGGGGCCGGGATCAGCCCCAGCATTTT. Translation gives CASSITGGRDQPQHF.

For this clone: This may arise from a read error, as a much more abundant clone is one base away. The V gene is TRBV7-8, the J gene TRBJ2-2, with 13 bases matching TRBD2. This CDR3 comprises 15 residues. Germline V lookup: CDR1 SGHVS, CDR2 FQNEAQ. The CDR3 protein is CPSSLLAGGGGELFF. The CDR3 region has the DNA TGTCCCAGCAGCTTACTAGCGGGGGGGGGCGGGGAGCTGTTTTTT.

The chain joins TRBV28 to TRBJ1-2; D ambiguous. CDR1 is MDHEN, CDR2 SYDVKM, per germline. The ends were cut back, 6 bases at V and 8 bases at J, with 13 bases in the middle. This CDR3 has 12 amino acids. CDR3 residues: CASRAPFGGYTF. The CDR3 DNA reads TGTGCCAGCAGGGCACCGTTCGGGGGCTACACCTTC.

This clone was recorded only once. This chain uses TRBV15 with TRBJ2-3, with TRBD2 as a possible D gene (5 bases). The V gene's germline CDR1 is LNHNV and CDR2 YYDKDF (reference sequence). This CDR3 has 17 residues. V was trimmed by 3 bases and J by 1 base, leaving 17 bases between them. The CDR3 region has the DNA TGTGCCACCAGCAGGCCGGGGTTGGACCTACGCACAGATACGCAGTATTTT. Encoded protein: CATSRPGLDLRTDTQYF.

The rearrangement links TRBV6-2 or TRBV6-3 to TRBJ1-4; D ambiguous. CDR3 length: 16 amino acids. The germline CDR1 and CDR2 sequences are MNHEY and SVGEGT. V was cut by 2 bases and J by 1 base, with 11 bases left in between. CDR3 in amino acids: CASSYPGYGTNEKLFF. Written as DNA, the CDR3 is TGTGCCAGCAGTTACCCGGGATATGGAACTAATGAAAAACTGTTTTTT.

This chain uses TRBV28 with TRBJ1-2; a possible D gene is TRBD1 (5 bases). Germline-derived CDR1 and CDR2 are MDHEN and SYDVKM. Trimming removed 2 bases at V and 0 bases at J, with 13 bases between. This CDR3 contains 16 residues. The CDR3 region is CASSLVQGNTNYGYTF. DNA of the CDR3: TGTGCCAGCAGTTTAGTTCAGGGCAACACTAACTATGGCTACACCTTC.

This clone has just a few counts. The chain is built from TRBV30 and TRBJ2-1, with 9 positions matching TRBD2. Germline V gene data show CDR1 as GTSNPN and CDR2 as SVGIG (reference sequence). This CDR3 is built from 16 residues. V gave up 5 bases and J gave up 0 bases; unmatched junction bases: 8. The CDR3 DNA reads TGTGCCTGGGGCCGTAGCGGGAGACGCTCCTACAATGAGCAGTTCTTC. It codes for CAWGRSGRRSYNEQFF.

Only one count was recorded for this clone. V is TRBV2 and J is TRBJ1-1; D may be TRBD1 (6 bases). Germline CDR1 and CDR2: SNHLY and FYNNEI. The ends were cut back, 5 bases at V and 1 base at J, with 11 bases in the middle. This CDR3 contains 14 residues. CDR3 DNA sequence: TGTGCCAGCAGTTCCGGGACACAGAACACTGAAGCTTTCTTT. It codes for CASSSGTQNTEAFF.

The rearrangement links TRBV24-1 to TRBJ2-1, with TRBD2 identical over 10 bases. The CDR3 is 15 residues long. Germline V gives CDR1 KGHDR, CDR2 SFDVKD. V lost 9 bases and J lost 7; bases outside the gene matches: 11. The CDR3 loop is CATSTPAGGGNEQFF. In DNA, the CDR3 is TGTGCCACCTCAACCCCAGCGGGGGGGGGTAATGAGCAGTTCTTC.

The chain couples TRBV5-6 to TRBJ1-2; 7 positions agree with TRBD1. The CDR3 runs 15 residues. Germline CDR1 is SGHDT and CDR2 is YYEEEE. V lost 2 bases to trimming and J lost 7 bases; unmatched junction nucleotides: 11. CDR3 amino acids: CASSFRQGRSFGYTF. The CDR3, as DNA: TGTGCCAGCAGCTTCAGACAGGGAAGATCTTTTGGCTACACCTTC.